This T cell receptor (beta chain) comes out of a study of CD8 T cells in Susac syndrome. TEMRA cells were enriched by FACS, and CD4+ and CD8+ T cells were negatively isolated. V lost 6 bases and J 2 bases, leaving 14 bases between the germline ends. The CDR3 contains 15 residues. Germline V lookup: CDR1 SQVTM, CDR2 ANQGSEA. An amount of RNA that ranged from roughly 0.5 to 1 ug was reverse transcribed with random hexamers. TCRdb passed the immunoSEQ multiplex PCR reads through MiXCR, listing each CDR3 protein once. The repertoire consists of more than 110,000 distinct CDR3 sequences, with 95% occurring once and the leading ten covering 0.14%.

The chain carries TRBV29-1 and TRBJ2-6, with D possibly TRBD1 on 6 matching bases. This receptor was identified in a human donor with Susac syndrome. The sample comprised CD4+ T cells from PBMCs. CDR3 sequence reads: CSVRTAAAGANVLTF. For the CDR3, the DNA is TGCAGCGTCAGGACAGCCGCGGCTGGGGCCAACGTCCTGACTTTC.